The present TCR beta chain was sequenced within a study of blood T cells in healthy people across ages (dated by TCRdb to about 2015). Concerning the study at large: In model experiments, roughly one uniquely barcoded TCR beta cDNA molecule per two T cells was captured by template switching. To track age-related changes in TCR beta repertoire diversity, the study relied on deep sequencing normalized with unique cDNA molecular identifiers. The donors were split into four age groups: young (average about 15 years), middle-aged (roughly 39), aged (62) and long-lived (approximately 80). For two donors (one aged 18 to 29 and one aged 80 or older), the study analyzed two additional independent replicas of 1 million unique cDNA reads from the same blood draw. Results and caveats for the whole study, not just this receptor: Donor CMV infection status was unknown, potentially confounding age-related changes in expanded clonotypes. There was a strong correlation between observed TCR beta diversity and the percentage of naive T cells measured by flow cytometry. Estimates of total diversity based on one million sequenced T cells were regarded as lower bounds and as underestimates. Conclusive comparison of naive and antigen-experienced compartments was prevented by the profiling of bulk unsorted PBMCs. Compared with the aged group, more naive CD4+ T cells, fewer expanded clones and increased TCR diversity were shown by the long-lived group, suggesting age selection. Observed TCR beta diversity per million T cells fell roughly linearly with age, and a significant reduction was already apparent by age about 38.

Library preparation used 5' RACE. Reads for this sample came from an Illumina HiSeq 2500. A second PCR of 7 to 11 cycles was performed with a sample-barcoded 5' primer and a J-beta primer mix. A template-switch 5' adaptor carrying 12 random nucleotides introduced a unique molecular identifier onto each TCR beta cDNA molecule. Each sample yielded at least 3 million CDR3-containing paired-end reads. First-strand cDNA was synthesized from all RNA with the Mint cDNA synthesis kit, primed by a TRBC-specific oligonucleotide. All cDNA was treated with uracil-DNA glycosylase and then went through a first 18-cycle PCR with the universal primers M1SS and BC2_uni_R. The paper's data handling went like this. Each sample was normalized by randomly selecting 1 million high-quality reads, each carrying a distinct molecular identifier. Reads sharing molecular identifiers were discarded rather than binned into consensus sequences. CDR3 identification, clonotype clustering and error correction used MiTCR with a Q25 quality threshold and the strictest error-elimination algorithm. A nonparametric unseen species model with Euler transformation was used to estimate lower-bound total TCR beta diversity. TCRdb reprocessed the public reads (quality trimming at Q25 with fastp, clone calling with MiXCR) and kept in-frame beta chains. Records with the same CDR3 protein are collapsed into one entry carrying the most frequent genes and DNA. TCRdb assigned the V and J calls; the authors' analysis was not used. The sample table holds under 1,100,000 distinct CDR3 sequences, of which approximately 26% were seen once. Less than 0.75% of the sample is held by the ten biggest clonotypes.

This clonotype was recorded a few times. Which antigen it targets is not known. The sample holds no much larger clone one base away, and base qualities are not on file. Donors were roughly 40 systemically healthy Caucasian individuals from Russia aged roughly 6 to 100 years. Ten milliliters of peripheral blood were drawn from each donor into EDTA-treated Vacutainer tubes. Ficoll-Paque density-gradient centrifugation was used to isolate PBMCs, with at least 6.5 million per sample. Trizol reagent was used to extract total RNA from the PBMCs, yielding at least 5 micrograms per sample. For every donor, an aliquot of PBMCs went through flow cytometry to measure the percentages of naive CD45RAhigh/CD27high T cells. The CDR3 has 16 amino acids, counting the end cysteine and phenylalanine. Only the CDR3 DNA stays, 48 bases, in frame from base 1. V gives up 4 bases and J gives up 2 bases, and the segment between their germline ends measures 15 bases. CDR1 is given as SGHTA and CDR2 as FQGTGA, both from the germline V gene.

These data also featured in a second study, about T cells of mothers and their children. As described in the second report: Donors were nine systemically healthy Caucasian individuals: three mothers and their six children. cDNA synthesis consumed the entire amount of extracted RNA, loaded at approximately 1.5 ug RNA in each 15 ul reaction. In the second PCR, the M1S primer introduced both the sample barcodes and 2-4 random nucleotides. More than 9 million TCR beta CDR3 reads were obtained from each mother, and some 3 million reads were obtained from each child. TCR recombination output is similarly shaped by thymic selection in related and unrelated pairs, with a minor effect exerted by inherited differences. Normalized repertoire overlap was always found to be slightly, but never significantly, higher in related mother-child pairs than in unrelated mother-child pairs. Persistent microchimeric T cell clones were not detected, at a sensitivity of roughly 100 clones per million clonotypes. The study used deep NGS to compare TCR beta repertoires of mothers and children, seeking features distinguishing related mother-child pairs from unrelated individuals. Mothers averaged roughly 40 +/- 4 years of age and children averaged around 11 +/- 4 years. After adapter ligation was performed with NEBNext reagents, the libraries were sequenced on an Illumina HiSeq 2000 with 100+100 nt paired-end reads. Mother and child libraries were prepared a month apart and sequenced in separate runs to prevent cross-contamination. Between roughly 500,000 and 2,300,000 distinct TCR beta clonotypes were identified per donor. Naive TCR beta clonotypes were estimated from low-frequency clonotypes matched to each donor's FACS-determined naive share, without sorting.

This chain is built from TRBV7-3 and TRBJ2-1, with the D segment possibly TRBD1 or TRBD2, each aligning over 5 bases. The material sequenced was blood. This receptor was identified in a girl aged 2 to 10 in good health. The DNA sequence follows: TGTGCCAGCAGCTCAACCAGCTCGGGGCCCTACAATGAGCAGTTCTTC. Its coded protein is CASSSTSSGPYNEQFF.